Reported below is one T cell receptor beta chain. This CDR3 comprises 14 residues. Germline V gene sequence: CDR1 MNHEY, CDR2 SVGAGI. J lost 6 bases, V lost 5 bases, and 10 bases had no gene match. Researchers divided each subset's genomic DNA evenly across several immunoSEQ plates. Sorted subsets were amplified in replicate PCRs using 200 ng DNA, about 30,000 T cell genomes. Data came from immunoSEQ multiplex PCR; TCRdb stores just in-frame clones and leaves some out. The sample has about 1.5 million clones, under 99% seen once. The data stem from a study of shared clonotypes between healthy human individuals. Study overall: Each donor's CD8 memory used one plate, CD8 naive two, each CD4 subset three.

The investigators split CD4+ cells into a CD45RA+ naive subset and a CD45RA-negative memory subset. The chain links TRBV6-5 to TRBJ2-7; 7 bases are shared with TRBD1. This sequence originates from a young man in good health. Sequenced input: naive CD4+ T cells sorted from blood. Subset in this sample: CD45RA+ positively selected. CDR3 residues: CASSAQGQQGEQYF. CDR3 DNA sequence: TGTGCCAGCAGTGCCCAGGGACAGCAAGGCGAGCAGTACTTC.